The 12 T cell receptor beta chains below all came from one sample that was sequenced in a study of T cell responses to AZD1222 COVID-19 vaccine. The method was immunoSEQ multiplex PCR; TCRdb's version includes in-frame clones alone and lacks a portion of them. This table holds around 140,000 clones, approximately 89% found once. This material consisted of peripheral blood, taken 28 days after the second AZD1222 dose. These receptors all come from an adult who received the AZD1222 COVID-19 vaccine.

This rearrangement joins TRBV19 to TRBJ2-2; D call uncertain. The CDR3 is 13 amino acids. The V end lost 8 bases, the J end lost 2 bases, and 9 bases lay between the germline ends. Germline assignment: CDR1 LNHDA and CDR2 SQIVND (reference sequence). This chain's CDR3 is CASRYRNTGELFF. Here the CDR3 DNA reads TGTGCCAGTCGGTACAGAAACACCGGGGAGCTGTTTTTT.

CDR3 bases: TGTGCCAGCAGTTCGACAGGGCCCACCTACGAGCAGTACTTC. Residues: CASSSTGPTYEQYF. The chain employs TRBV27 and TRBJ2-7; TRBD1 aligns across 7 bases. The CDR3 consists of 14 residues. Germline loops: CDR1 MNHEY, CDR2 SMNVEV (reference sequence). The V gene end was trimmed by 4 bases and the J gene end by 2 bases; junction bases not matched to a gene: 5.

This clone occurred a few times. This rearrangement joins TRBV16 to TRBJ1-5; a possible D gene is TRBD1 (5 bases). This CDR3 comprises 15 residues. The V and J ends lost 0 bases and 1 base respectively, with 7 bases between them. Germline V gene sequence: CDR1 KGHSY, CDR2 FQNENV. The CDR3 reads CASSQSGASNQPQHF. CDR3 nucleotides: TGTGCCAGCAGCCAATCAGGGGCGAGCAATCAGCCCCAGCATTTT.

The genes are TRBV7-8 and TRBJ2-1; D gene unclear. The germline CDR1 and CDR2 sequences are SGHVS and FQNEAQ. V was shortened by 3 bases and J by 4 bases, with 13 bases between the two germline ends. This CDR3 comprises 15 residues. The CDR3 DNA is TGTGCCAGCAGCTTCCCAGGCGTTACATACAATGAGCAGTTCTTC. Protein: CASSFPGVTYNEQFF.

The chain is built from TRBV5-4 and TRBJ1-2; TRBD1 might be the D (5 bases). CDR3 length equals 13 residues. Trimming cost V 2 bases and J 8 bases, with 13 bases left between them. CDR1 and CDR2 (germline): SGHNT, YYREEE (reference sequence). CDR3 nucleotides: TGTGCCAGCAGCTTCAGGGACTTGGGGGGCTACACCTTC. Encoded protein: CASSFRDLGGYTF.

For the CDR3, the DNA is TGCGCCAGCAGCCAAGACTCAACTGGAAACACCATATATTTT. This translates into CASSQDSTGNTIYF. This chain joins TRBV4-3 and TRBJ1-3; D unclear. V was pared by 0 bases and J by 2 bases, with 5 bases between. The CDR3 has 14 amino acids. Germline-derived CDR1 and CDR2 are LGHNA and YSLEER.

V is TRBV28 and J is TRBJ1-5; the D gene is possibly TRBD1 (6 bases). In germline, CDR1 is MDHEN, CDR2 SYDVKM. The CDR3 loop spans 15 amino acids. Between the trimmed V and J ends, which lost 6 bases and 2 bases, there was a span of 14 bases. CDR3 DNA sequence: TGTGCCAGCAGCCCTGGGGGCAACGGCAATCAGCCCCAGCATTTT. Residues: CASSPGGNGNQPQHF.

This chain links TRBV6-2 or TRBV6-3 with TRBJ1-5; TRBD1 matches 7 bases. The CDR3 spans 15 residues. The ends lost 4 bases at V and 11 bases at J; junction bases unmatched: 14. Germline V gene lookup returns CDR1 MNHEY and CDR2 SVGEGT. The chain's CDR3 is CASSSYRDSDRTQHF. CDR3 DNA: TGTGCCAGCAGTTCCTACAGGGATTCGGACAGGACCCAGCATTTT.

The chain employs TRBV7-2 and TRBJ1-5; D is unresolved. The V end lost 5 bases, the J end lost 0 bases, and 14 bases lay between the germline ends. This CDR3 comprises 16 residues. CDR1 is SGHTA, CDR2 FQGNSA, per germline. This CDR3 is CASSQQSTNSNQPQHF. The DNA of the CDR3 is TGTGCCAGCAGCCAACAGAGCACAAATAGCAATCAGCCCCAGCATTTT.

CDR3 loop: CASSLVGQSNSPLHF. The CDR3 coding sequence is TGTGCCAGCAGCTTGGTTGGACAGAGTAATTCACCCCTCCACTTT. The chain joins TRBV5-5 to TRBJ1-6; maybe TRBD1 (6 bases). The V end lost 0 bases, the J end lost 6 bases, and 10 bases lay between the germline ends. Per the germline V gene, CDR1 is SGHKS and CDR2 is YYEKEE (reference sequence). The CDR3 covers 15 residues.

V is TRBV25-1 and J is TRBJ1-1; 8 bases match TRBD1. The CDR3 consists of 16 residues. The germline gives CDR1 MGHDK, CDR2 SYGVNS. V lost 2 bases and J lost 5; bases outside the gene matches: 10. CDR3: CASSEGTGSQRTEAFF. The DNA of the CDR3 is TGTGCCAGCAGTGAAGGGACAGGTTCCCAGAGGACTGAAGCTTTCTTT.

The CDR3, as DNA: TGCGCCAGCAGCCAAAGCTCTGGAAACACCATATATTTT. Translating gives CASSQSSGNTIYF. This sequence joins TRBV4-1 and TRBJ1-3; D not resolved. V was pared by 2 bases and J by 0 bases, with 2 bases between. CDR3 length: 13 residues. The germline V gene has CDR1 MGHRA and CDR2 YSYEKL.